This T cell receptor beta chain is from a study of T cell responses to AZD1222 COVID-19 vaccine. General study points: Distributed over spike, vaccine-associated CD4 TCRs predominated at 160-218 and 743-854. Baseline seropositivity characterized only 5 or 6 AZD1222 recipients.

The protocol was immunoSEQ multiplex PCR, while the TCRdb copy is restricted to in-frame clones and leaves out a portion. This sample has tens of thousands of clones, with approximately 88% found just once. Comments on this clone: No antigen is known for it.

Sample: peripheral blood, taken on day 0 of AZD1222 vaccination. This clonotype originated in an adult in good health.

Here the CDR3 DNA reads TGTGCCAGTACTCAGGGGGTTAGGAATCAGCCCCAGCATTTT. Encoded protein: CASTQGVRNQPQHF. The genes are TRBV19 and TRBJ1-5, with 7 bases lining up with TRBD1. The CDR3 totals 14 residues. The germline gives CDR1 LNHDA, CDR2 SQIVND (reference sequence). Trimming removed 7 bases from V and 4 bases from J; junction bases left unmatched: 7.